The 29 T cell receptor beta chains below come from one sample, sequenced in a study of blood T cell repertoires in COVID-19. Only in-frame clones appear in the TCRdb table, and some are missing; sequencing was by immunoSEQ multiplex PCR. Of about 130,000 clones in the sample, about 89% were seen once. Input material: peripheral blood. The source is a man aged 55-75 years with COVID-19, enrolled during active disease.

The J gene is TRBJ2-2, the V gene TRBV19, with TRBD2 matching 8 bases. CDR1 and CDR2 (germline): LNHDA, SQIVND (reference sequence). This CDR3 is 15 amino acids long. With 3 bases clipped from V and 3 bases from J, the junction kept 3 bases outside the gene matches. The CDR3 DNA sequence: TGTGCCAGTAGTATGATAGCGGGGTACACCGGGGAGCTGTTTTTT. Translation gives CASSMIAGYTGELFF.

The rearrangement joins TRBV6-6 to TRBJ1-6; 7 positions match TRBD1. With V trimmed by 5 bases and J by 10 bases, 8 bases remained unmatched. This CDR3 region has 14 residues. Germline CDR1 and CDR2: MNHNY and SVGAGI (reference sequence). The CDR3 DNA follows: TGTGCCAGCAGTGAGACAGGGAGGAGCTCACCCCTCCACTTT. Protein sequence: CASSETGRSSPLHF.

This clone was observed a single time. This rearrangement joins TRBV7-2 to TRBJ2-2; 7 nucleotides line up with TRBD2. Trimming cost V 7 bases and J 2 bases; bases outside gene matches: 7. This CDR3 region has 15 residues. Germline CDR1 is SGHTA and CDR2 is FQGNSA. The CDR3 is CASNYQRGNTGELFF. The DNA for the CDR3 is TGTGCCAGCAACTACCAGCGGGGCAACACCGGGGAGCTGTTTTTT.

This chain connects TRBV19 to TRBJ2-5, with 9 bases identical to TRBD1. The CDR3 sequence is 16 residues long. V trimming: 4 bases; J trimming: 1 base; junction bases outside the gene matches: 7. CDR1 is LNHDA, CDR2 SQIVND, per germline (reference sequence). CDR3 residues: CASSKTNRGPQETQYF. DNA for the CDR3: TGTGCCAGTAGTAAAACCAACAGGGGGCCCCAAGAGACCCAGTACTTC.

CDR3 amino acids: CATSIGGELQETQYF. CDR3 DNA sequence: TGTGCCACCAGCATCGGGGGGGAGCTCCAAGAGACCCAGTACTTC. The chain is built from TRBV15 and TRBJ2-5, with 8 positions matching TRBD2. The CDR3 consists of 15 residues. V was pared by 4 bases and J by 1 base, with 5 bases of the junction left unmatched. Germline lookup yields CDR1 LNHNV and CDR2 YYDKDF (reference sequence).

This clone was seen only a few times. The CDR3 loop reads CASSLSDSSYEQYF. The CDR3 DNA sequence: TGTGCCAGCAGCTTGTCGGACAGCTCCTACGAGCAGTACTTC. The gene calls are TRBV7-6 and TRBJ2-7, with D possibly TRBD1 on 6 matching bases. V lost 3 bases, J lost 0 bases, and 9 bases lay in between. The CDR3 runs to 14 residues. Germline loops: CDR1 SGHVS, CDR2 FNYEAQ.

This sequence joins TRBV19 and TRBJ1-3; 7 bases are a match to TRBD1. The CDR3 covers 16 residues. Germline CDR1 reads LNHDA; CDR2 reads SQIVND (reference sequence). V lost 6 bases and J lost 3; bases outside the gene matches: 11. This CDR3 reads CASSTPGQQIGNTIYF. The CDR3 DNA sequence: TGTGCCAGTAGCACCCCGGGACAGCAAATTGGAAACACCATATATTTT.

This rearrangement joins TRBV7-6 to TRBJ2-6; a weak D match, TRBD2 (7 bases). CDR3 length equals 15 residues. Trimming left V 8 bases short and J 0 bases short, with 11 bases between. Germline CDR1 reads SGHVS; CDR2 reads FNYEAQ. As DNA, the CDR3 is TGTGCCAGCGGGGGGGACATCTCTGGGGCCAACGTCCTGACTTTC. Translating it yields CASGGDISGANVLTF.

This clone appeared a few times. The V call is TRBV6-5, the J call TRBJ2-1; 10 nucleotides align to TRBD1. The CDR3 spans 14 residues. Germline V gives CDR1 MNHEY, CDR2 SVGAGI. After removal of 5 bases from V and 5 bases from J, the junction contained 3 bases not matched to a gene. CDR3 sequence reads: CASSPGTGDNEQFF. CDR3 sequence (DNA): TGTGCCAGCAGTCCCGGGACAGGGGACAATGAGCAGTTCTTC.

The sample holds one count of this clone. The chain joins TRBV19 to TRBJ1-2; possibly TRBD1 for D (6 bases). The CDR3 is 16 residues long. Germline V gene sequence: CDR1 LNHDA, CDR2 SQIVND (reference sequence). Trimming stripped 4 bases from V and 4 bases from J, with 19 bases between. The CDR3 sequence: CASSTRHSGESYGYTF. Written as DNA, the CDR3 is TGTGCCAGTAGTACTAGGCATTCAGGGGAAAGCTATGGCTACACCTTC.

This clone was found once. At one end the junction does not follow the germline gene, possibly because of a read error. The V call is TRBV30, the J call TRBJ1-2; D remains ambiguous. Germline CDR1 and CDR2: GTSNPN and SVGIG (reference sequence). The CDR3 is 11 residues long. The CDR3 DNA reads TGTGCCTGGAGTTCCGGGATCCAGGAGGCCTTC. Protein sequence: CAWSSGIQEAF.

To note about this clone: One junction end does not reproduce the germline sequence, and a read error may be involved. Here the CDR3 reads CASSRQGNTEVFF. In DNA form, the CDR3 reads TGTGCCAGCAGCAGACAGGGGAACACTGAAGTTTTCTTT. The V and J genes are TRBV2 and TRBJ1-1; 8 nucleotides match TRBD1. The CDR3 runs 13 residues. Germline values: CDR1 SNHLY, CDR2 FYNNEI.

This rearrangement joins TRBV19 to TRBJ2-7; TRBD1 agrees at 10 bases. The CDR3 runs 15 residues. Germline V gene lookup returns CDR1 LNHDA and CDR2 SQIVND (reference sequence). V dropped 6 bases and J dropped 5; count of bases not matched to a gene: 10. This chain's CDR3 is CASSGETGGEDEQYF. The CDR3 DNA reads as TGTGCCAGTAGCGGTGAGACAGGGGGCGAAGACGAGCAGTACTTC.

The chain joins TRBV4-3 to TRBJ2-1; TRBD1 might be the D (6 bases). Germline CDR1 reads LGHNA; CDR2 reads YSLEER. This CDR3 is built from 16 residues. V lost 1 base and J lost 0, with 10 bases in between. For the CDR3, the DNA is TGCGCCAGCAGCCAAGGAGGGGGACGCTCCTACAATGAGCAGTTCTTC. Translating it yields CASSQGGGRSYNEQFF.

The chain is built from TRBV15 and TRBJ1-3; tentatively, D is TRBD1 (5 bases). CDR1 LNHNV and CDR2 YYDKDF come from the germline V gene (reference sequence). V dropped 5 bases and J dropped 5 bases, with 10 bases sitting between them. The CDR3 loop spans 13 amino acids. The CDR3 sequence: CATSGGGRNTIYF. The CDR3 DNA follows: TGTGCCACCAGCGGCGGGGGAAGAAACACCATATATTTT. Based on the CDR3 plus reference TRBV15 and TRBJ1-3, the full variable domain is DAMVIQNPRYQVTQFGKPVTLSCSQTLNHNVMYWYQQKSSQAPKLLFHYYDKDFNNEADTPDNFQSRRPNTSFCFLDIRSPGLGDTAMYLCATSGGGRNTIYFGEGSWLTVV.

The chain is built from TRBV18 and TRBJ1-3; D remains unclear. V lost 1 base and J lost 0, with 13 bases in between. This CDR3 is 17 amino acids long. Looked up from germline, CDR1 is KGHSH and CDR2 is LQKENI. CDR3 coding DNA: TGTGCCAGCTCACCACGGCAGGTGGCTACCTCTGGAAACACCATATATTTT. This encodes CASSPRQVATSGNTIYF.

The chain uses TRBV6-1 and TRBJ2-7; 8 positions match TRBD2. In germline, CDR1 is MNHNS, CDR2 SASEGT. V dropped 2 bases and J dropped 2; count of bases not matched to a gene: 2. This CDR3 comprises 14 residues. The DNA of the CDR3 is TGTGCCAGCAGTGAAAAGGGACTAGCCTACGAGCAGTACTTC. This sequence encodes CASSEKGLAYEQYF.

The J gene is TRBJ2-2, the V gene TRBV7-8; 9 bases fit TRBD1. The CDR3 has 16 amino acids. Germline V lookup: CDR1 SGHVS, CDR2 FQNEAQ. Germline trimming cut 5 bases from V and 6 bases from J; bases unmatched to any gene: 10. CDR3 DNA sequence: TGTGCCAGCAGCCCATGGACAGGGGCTAGCGCCGGGGAGCTGTTTTTT. It codes for CASSPWTGASAGELFF. Variable domain in full (rest from reference TRBV7-8 and TRBJ2-2): GAGVSQSPRYKVAKRGQDVALRCDPISGHVSLFWYQQALGQGPEFLTYFQNEAQLDKSGLPSDRFFAERPEGSVSTLKIQRTQQEDSAVYLCASSPWTGASAGELFFGEGSRLTVL.

The chain carries TRBV2 and TRBJ2-5, with a weak D call TRBD2 (5 bases). V lost 6 bases, J lost 4 bases, and 15 bases lay in between. CDR1 SNHLY and CDR2 FYNNEI come from the germline V gene. This CDR3 contains 14 residues. CDR3 in amino acids: CASSLLGMGETQYF. In DNA, the CDR3 is TGTGCCAGCAGCCTACTAGGCATGGGAGAGACCCAGTACTTC.

CDR3 protein: CASSLRTGEKLFF. The CDR3 DNA follows: TGTGCCAGCAGTTTGCGGACAGGGGAAAAACTGTTTTTT. The chain recombines TRBV6-2 or TRBV6-3 with TRBJ1-4, with TRBD1 identical over 8 bases. Germline-derived CDR1 and CDR2 are MNHEY and SVGEGT. This CDR3 spans 13 amino acids. The trim removed 4 bases at V and 8 bases at J, leaving 3 bases unmatched.

The chain employs TRBV30 and TRBJ1-1; 9 bases map to TRBD1. J lost 11 bases, V lost 4 bases, and 8 bases had no gene match. The CDR3 sequence is 12 residues long. CDR1 and CDR2 from the germline V gene are GTSNPN and SVGIG (reference sequence). The CDR3 here is CAWKSDRGEAFF. The CDR3 DNA is TGTGCCTGGAAATCGGACAGGGGAGAGGCTTTCTTT.

The chain joins TRBV7-8 to TRBJ1-5; D perhaps matches TRBD1 (6 bases). CDR3 length: 13 residues. CDR1 and CDR2 (germline): SGHVS, FQNEAQ. V lost 4 bases, J lost 7 bases, and 11 bases lay in between. This CDR3 is CASSSGQIQPQHF. CDR3 DNA: TGTGCCAGCAGCTCCGGACAGATCCAGCCCCAGCATTTT.

V and J are TRBV4-2 and TRBJ1-2; no definite D call. CDR3 size: 16 residues. Between the trimmed V and J ends, which lost 3 bases and 5 bases, there was a span of 19 bases. CDR1 is LGHNA and CDR2 is YNFKEQ in the germline V gene. The CDR3 DNA reads as TGTGCCAGCAGCCATGAGTCACTGGGAGTTGCGTATGGCTACACCTTC. It translates to CASSHESLGVAYGYTF.

This CDR3 reads CASSQGDRGYGYTF. CDR3 bases: TGCGCCAGCAGCCAAGGGGACAGAGGCTATGGCTACACCTTC. The chain combines TRBV4-3 with TRBJ1-2; 7 bases are shared with TRBD1. CDR1 and CDR2 (germline): LGHNA, YSLEER. The CDR3 runs 14 residues. V trimming: 1 base; J trimming: 4 bases; junction bases outside the gene matches: 3.

This clone has just one count. V is TRBV20-1 and J is TRBJ1-2, with TRBD1 identical over 8 bases. Germline V gene data show CDR1 as DFQATT and CDR2 as SNEGSKA (reference sequence). V shed 3 bases and J 6 bases; nucleotides not matched to a gene: 3. CDR3 length: 12 residues. This CDR3 reads CSASSGGHGYTF. For the CDR3, the DNA is TGCAGTGCTAGTTCAGGGGGCCATGGCTACACCTTC.

The J gene is TRBJ1-4, the V gene TRBV9; 9 bases line up with TRBD1. This CDR3 spans 16 amino acids. Trimming removed 7 bases from V and 1 base from J; junction bases left unmatched: 8. Germline V gives CDR1 SGDLS, CDR2 YYNGEE. The CDR3 sequence is CASSTGGVRTNEKLFF. In nucleotides, the CDR3 is TGTGCCAGCTCGACAGGGGGTGTGCGAACTAATGAAAAACTGTTTTTT.

The chain carries TRBV4-2 and TRBJ2-7; 10 bases line up with TRBD2. The germline V gene encodes CDR1 LGHNA and CDR2 YNFKEQ. This CDR3 spans 16 amino acids. V lost 3 bases to trimming and J lost 1 base; unmatched junction nucleotides: 6. CDR3 nucleotide sequence: TGTGCCAGCAGCCACCGAAGCGGGGGGGGGTCCTACGAGCAGTACTTC. Translation: CASSHRSGGGSYEQYF.

The J gene is TRBJ2-7, the V gene TRBV5-4; 10 bases line up with TRBD1. Trimming cost V 4 bases and J 3 bases; bases outside gene matches: 4. Germline CDR1 reads SGHNT; CDR2 reads YYREEE (reference sequence). The CDR3 sequence is 14 residues long. CDR3 residues: CASSRGQGIYEQYF. The CDR3 region has the DNA TGTGCCAGCAGCCGGGGACAGGGGATCTACGAGCAGTACTTC.

In nucleotides, the CDR3 is TGTGCCAGCAAAAAGGGACAGGGGGATTACGAGCAGTACTTC. Translation: CASKKGQGDYEQYF. J is TRBJ2-7 and V is TRBV5-4; TRBD1 matches at 11 bases. This CDR3 spans 14 amino acids. J was trimmed by 4 bases and V by 6 bases; bases with no gene match: 6. CDR1 is SGHNT, CDR2 YYREEE, per germline (reference sequence).